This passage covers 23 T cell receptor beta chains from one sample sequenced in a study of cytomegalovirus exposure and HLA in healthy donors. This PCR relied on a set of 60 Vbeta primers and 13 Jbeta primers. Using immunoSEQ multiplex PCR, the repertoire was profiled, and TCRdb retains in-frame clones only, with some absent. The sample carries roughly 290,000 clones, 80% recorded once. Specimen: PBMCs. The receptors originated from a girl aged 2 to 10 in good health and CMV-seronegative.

The CDR3, as DNA: TGCGCCAGCAGCTTGGACGGACTAGAAGGCTCCTACGAGCAGTACTTC. As protein: CASSLDGLEGSYEQYF. The chain recombines TRBV5-1 with TRBJ2-7; 7 positions match TRBD2. This CDR3 has 16 amino acids. Germline lookup yields CDR1 SGHRS and CDR2 YFSETQ. J gave up 0 bases and V 0 bases, and 6 bases lay outside the gene matches.

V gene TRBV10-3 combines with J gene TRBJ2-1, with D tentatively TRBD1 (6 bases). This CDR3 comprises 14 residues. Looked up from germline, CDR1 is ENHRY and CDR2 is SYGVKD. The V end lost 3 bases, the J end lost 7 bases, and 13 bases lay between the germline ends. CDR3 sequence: CAISDRDTLNEQFF. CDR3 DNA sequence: TGTGCCATCAGTGATAGGGACACCTTAAATGAGCAGTTCTTC.

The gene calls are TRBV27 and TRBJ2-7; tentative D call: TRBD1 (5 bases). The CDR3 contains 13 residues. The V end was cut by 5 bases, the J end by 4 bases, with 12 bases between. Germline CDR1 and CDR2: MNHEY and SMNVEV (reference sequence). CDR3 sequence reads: CASSLTTEYEQYF. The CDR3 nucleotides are TGTGCCAGCAGTCTAACGACAGAGTACGAGCAGTACTTC.

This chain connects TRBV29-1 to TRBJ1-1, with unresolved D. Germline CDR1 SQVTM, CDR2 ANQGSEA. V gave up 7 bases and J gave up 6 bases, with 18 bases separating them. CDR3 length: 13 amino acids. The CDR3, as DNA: TGCAGCGGACTTGATGTGGGTCGGGCTGAAGCTTTCTTT. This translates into CSGLDVGRAEAFF.

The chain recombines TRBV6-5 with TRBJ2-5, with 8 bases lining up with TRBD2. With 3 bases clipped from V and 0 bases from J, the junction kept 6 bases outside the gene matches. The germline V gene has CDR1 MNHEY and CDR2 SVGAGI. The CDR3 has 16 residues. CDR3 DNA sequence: TGTGCCAGCAGTTATCGTTCGGGAGGGAACCAAGAGACCCAGTACTTC. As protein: CASSYRSGGNQETQYF.

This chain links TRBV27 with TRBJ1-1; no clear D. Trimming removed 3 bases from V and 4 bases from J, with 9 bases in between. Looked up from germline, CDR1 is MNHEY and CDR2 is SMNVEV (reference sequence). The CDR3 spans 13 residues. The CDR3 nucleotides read TGTGCCAGCAGTTTTACGGGGATCACTGAAGCTTTCTTT. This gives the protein CASSFTGITEAFF.

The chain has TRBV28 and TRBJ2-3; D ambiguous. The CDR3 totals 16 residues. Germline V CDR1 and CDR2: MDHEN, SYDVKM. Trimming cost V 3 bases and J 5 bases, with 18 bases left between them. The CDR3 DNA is TGTGCCAGCAGTTTCAGTAGTGGAGCTCGAGAAGATACGCAGTATTTT. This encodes CASSFSSGAREDTQYF. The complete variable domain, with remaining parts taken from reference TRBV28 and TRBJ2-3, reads DVKVTQSSRYLVKRTGEKVFLECVQDMDHENMFWYRQDPGLGLRLIYFSYDVKMKEKGDIPEGYSVSREKKERFSLILESASTNQTSMYLCASSFSSGAREDTQYFGPGTRLTVL.

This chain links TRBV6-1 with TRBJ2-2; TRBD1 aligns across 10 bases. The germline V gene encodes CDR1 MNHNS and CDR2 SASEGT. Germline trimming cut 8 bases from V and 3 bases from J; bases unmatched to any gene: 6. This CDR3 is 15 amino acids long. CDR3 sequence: CASLPGQGYTGELFF. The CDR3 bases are TGTGCCAGCTTGCCGGGACAGGGGTACACCGGGGAGCTGTTTTTT.

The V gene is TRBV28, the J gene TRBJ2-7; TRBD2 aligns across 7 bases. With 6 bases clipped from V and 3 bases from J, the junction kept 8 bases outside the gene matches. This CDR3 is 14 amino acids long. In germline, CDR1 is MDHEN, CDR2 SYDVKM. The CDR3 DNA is TGTGCCAGCAGGCCCGCGGGGGAACTCTACGAGCAGTACTTC. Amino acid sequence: CASRPAGELYEQYF.

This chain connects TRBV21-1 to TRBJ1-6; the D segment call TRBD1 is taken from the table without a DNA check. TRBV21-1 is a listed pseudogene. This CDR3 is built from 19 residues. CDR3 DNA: TGTGCCAGCAGCAAAGTTCTTTCCAGGGGAAGAGTATGGGATTCACCCCTCCACTTT. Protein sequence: CASSKVLSRGRVWDSPLHF.

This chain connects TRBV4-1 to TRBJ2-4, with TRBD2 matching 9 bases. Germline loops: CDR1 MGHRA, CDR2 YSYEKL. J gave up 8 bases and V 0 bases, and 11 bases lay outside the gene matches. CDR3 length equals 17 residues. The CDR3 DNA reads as TGCGCCAGCAGCCAAGAGGCTAGCGGGATTCTCAAGGACATTCAGTACTTC. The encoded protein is CASSQEASGILKDIQYF.

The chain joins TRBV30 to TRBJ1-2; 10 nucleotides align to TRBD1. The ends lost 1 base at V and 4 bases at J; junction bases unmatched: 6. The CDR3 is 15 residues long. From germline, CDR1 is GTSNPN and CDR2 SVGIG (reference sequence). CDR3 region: CAWSGAWTGGYGYTF. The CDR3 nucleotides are TGTGCCTGGAGTGGAGCCTGGACAGGGGGCTATGGCTACACCTTC. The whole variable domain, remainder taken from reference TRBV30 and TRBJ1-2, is SQTIHQWPATLVQPVGSPLSLECTVEGTSNPNLYWYRQAAGRGLQLLFYSVGIGQISSEVPQNLSASRPQDRQFILSSKKLLLSDSGFYLCAWSGAWTGGYGYTFGSGTRLTVV.

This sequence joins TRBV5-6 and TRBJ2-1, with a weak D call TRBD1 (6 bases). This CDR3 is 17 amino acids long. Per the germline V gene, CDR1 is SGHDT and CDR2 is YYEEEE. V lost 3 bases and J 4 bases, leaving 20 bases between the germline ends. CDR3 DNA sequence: TGTGCCAGCAGCTCGGTCCTACAGGGACGGGGATACAATGAGCAGTTCTTC. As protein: CASSSVLQGRGYNEQFF.

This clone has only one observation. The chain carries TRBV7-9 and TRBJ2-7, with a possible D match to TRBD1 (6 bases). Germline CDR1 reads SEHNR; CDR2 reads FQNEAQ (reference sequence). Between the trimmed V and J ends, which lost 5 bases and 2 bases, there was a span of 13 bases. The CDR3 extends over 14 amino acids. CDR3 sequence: CASSPRDTAYEQYF. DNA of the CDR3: TGTGCCAGCAGCCCCCGGGACACCGCCTACGAGCAGTACTTC.

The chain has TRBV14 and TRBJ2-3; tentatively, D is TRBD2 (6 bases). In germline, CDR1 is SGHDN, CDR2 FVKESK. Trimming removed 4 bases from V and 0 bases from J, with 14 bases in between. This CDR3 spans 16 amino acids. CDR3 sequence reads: CASSLFWGRSTDTQYF. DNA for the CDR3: TGTGCCAGCAGCCTTTTTTGGGGGAGGAGCACAGATACGCAGTATTTT.

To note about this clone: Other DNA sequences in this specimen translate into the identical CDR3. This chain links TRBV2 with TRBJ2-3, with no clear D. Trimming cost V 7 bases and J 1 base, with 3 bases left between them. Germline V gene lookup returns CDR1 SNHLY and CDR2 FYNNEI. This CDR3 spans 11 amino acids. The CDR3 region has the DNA TGTGCCAGCACCGGCACAGATACGCAGTATTTT. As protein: CASTGTDTQYF.

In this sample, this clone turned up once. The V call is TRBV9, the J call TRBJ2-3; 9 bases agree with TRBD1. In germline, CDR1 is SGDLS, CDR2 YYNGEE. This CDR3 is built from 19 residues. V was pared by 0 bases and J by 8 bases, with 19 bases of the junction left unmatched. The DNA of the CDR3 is TGTGCCAGCAGCGTAGAGATATATGGGACAGGGAAATCAAAGGGTACGCAGTATTTT. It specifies CASSVEIYGTGKSKGTQYF.

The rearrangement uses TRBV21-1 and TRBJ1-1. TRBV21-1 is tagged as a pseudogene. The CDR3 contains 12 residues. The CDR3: CASSHDGDEAFF. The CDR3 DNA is TGTGCCAGCAGCCATGACGGAGACGAAGCTTTCTTT.

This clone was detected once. CDR3 protein: CASSFQFAYEQYF. CDR3 bases: TGTGCCAGCAGCTTCCAGTTCGCCTACGAGCAGTACTTC. The V gene is TRBV7-9, the J gene TRBJ2-7; unclear D gene. Germline V gives CDR1 SEHNR, CDR2 FQNEAQ (reference sequence). The CDR3 consists of 13 residues. V was shortened by 3 bases and J by 2 bases, with 8 bases between the two germline ends.

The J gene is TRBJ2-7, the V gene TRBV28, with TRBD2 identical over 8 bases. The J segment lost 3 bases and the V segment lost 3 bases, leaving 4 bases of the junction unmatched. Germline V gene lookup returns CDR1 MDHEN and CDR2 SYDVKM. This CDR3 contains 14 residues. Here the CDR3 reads CASSFGTSVYEQYF. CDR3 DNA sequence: TGTGCCAGCAGTTTCGGGACTAGTGTCTACGAGCAGTACTTC.

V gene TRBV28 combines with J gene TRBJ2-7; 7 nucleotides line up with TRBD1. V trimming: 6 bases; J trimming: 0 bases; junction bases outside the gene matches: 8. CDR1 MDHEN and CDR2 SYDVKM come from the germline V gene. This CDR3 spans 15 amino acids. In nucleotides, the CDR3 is TGTGCCAGCAGCCGAACAGGGGCTCTCTCCTACGAGCAGTACTTC. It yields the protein CASSRTGALSYEQYF.

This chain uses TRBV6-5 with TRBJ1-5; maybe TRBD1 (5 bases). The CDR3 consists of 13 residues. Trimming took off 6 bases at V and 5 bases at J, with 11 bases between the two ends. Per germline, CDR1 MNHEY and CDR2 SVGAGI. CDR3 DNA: TGTGCCAGCAGCCACCGGGGGGATCAGCCCCAGCATTTT. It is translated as CASSHRGDQPQHF.

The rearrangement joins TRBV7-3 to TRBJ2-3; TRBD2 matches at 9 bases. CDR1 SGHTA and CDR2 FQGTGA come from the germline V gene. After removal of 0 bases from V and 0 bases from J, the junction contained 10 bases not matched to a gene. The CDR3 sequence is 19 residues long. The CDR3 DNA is TGTGCCAGCAGCTTAACGGGACTAGCCGGCGACCTTAGCACAGATACGCAGTATTTT. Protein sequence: CASSLTGLAGDLSTDTQYF.